This note documents a single TCR beta chain sequence. TCRdb's table, derived via immunoSEQ multiplex PCR, lists solely in-frame clones and lacks some. The data contain about 32,000 clones, 93% of them seen just once; the ten biggest clones take up over 0.7%. The sample is drawn from a study of blood T cell repertoires in COVID-19. Germline V CDR1 and CDR2: LNHDA, SQIVND (reference sequence). There are 13 residues in the CDR3. Losses at the gene ends were 9 bases for V and 6 bases for J; bases not matched to a gene: 6. The chain uses TRBV19 and TRBJ1-5, with 9 nucleotides matching TRBD1. The specimen was peripheral blood. The sequence derives from a male donor with active COVID-19. The CDR3 nucleotides are TGTGCCAGCCGGGACAGGGATGTTCAGCCCCAGCATTTT. It is translated as CASRDRDVQPQHF.